The T cell receptor beta chain under discussion was sequenced for a study of neurological immune-mediated disorders. The team produced cDNA through 5'RACE using 10-nucleotide random UMIs. TCRdb reprocessed the 5' RACE reads with MiXCR, giving one entry per CDR3 protein. The table lists some 15,000 distinct CDR3 sequences, about 7.4% of them singletons, with about 24% in the top ten. In Maryland, USA, blood bank volunteers were the healthy controls. Ten or more counts support this clonotype. The antigen is not known. Germline values: CDR1 MNHEY, CDR2 SMNVEV (reference sequence). Trimming took off 10 bases at V and 6 bases at J, with 12 bases between the two ends. The CDR3 has 11 residues. Whole-study results and caveats: Multiple sclerosis patients had less TCR clonal expansion than even healthy controls, unlike HTLV-1-associated myelopathy.

Material: CD8+ T cells from blood. V is TRBV27 and J is TRBJ1-1, with D perhaps TRBD1 (5 bases). The receptor was derived from a woman between 40 and 55 years old in good health. The CDR3: CATHWGAEAFF. CDR3 nucleotide sequence: TGTGCCACCCATTGGGGGGCTGAAGCTTTCTTT.